The 16 T cell receptor beta chains in this list originate from one sample, sequenced in a study of blood T cell repertoires in COVID-19. The assay was immunoSEQ multiplex PCR, and TCRdb's table has in-frame clones only and misses some. The profile covers approximately 120,000 clones, with under 85% appearing a single time and approximately 20% taken by the ten largest. Sample: PBMCs or T cells enriched from blood (not recorded which). These TCRs come from a man aged 25-45 years who had recovered from COVID-19.

The chain joins TRBV6-5 to TRBJ2-5, with D tentatively TRBD1 (6 bases). Trimming shortened V by 6 bases and J by 0 bases, and 11 bases separated the two germline ends. CDR3 length: 14 residues. From germline, CDR1 is MNHEY and CDR2 SVGAGI. The CDR3 here is CASRDDRNQETQYF. The CDR3 coding sequence is TGTGCCAGCAGAGACGACAGGAACCAAGAGACCCAGTACTTC.

CDR3 nucleotide sequence: TGTGCCAGCAGCTTGAGTTGGTCAGCGGGACACTACAATGAGCAGTTCTTC. Its protein product is CASSLSWSAGHYNEQFF. The chain couples TRBV7-9 to TRBJ2-1; a possible D gene is TRBD2 (7 bases). The CDR3 spans 17 residues. Germline V gene sequence: CDR1 SEHNR, CDR2 FQNEAQ (reference sequence). Trimming removed 3 bases from V and 3 bases from J, with 18 bases in between.

This clone showed up just a few times. This chain joins TRBV12-3 or TRBV12-4 and TRBJ1-5; D might be TRBD1 (5 bases). The CDR3 is 13 amino acids. V was clipped by 6 bases and J by 1 base, with 7 bases between them. The CDR3 is CASRRDSNQPQHF. The CDR3 DNA reads as TGTGCCAGCAGGCGGGACAGCAATCAGCCCCAGCATTTT.

The rearrangement joins TRBV5-6 to TRBJ2-4, with D hard to call. In germline, CDR1 is SGHDT, CDR2 YYEEEE. The CDR3 is 12 amino acids. Trimming took 2 bases from V and 4 from J, leaving 4 bases between them. The CDR3 DNA sequence: TGTGCCAGCAGCTTTACAAAAAACATTCAGTACTTC. The encoded protein is CASSFTKNIQYF.

The gene calls are TRBV2 and TRBJ2-7; no firm D call. V shed 5 bases and J shed 4 bases, with 6 bases lying between them. The germline CDR1 and CDR2 sequences are SNHLY and FYNNEI. The CDR3 extends over 11 amino acids. As DNA, the CDR3 is TGTGCCAGCAGTCTAGAGTACGAGCAGTACTTC. Its protein product is CASSLEYEQYF.

The chain is built from TRBV5-1 and TRBJ1-2; D is perhaps TRBD1 (6 bases). V lost 4 bases and J lost 0, with 10 bases in between. This CDR3 spans 14 amino acids. Germline CDR1 reads SGHRS; CDR2 reads YFSETQ. CDR3 bases: TGCGCCAGCAGCCATAGGACAGCTAACTATGGCTACACCTTC. Translated, it gives CASSHRTANYGYTF.

The V gene is TRBV5-1, the J gene TRBJ1-3; D remains ambiguous. V lost 3 bases to trimming and J lost 0 bases, with 16 bases between them. The CDR3 length is 17 residues. Germline V gene data show CDR1 as SGHRS and CDR2 as YFSETQ. The CDR3 DNA follows: TGCGCCAGCAGCTCACTAGACTCGGTCAACTCTGGAAACACCATATATTTT. This translates into CASSSLDSVNSGNTIYF. The full variable domain, with the rest looked up from reference TRBV5-1 and TRBJ1-3, is KAGVTQTPRYLIKTRGQQVTLSCSPISGHRSVSWYQQTPGQGLQFLFEYFSETQRNKGNFPGRFSGRQFSNSRSEMNVSTLELGDSALYLCASSSLDSVNSGNTIYFGEGSWLTVV.

CDR3: CASSQDPGIAGGQETQYF. The CDR3 region has the DNA TGTGCCAGCAGCCAAGATCCTGGGATAGCGGGAGGCCAAGAGACCCAGTACTTC. The chain has TRBV3-1 (or the pseudogene TRBV3-2) and TRBJ2-5; the match to TRBD2 covers 10 bases. Per germline, CDR1 LGHDT and CDR2 YNNKEL (reference sequence). V gave up 0 bases and J gave up 1 base; unmatched junction bases: 8. This CDR3 has 18 residues.

The genes are TRBV27 and TRBJ1-2, with 8 bases lining up with TRBD1. V dropped 4 bases and J dropped 4; count of bases not matched to a gene: 5. Germline CDR1 MNHEY, CDR2 SMNVEV (reference sequence). The CDR3 consists of 14 residues. Here the CDR3 reads CASSYGQGFYGYTF. The CDR3 region has the DNA TGTGCCAGCAGTTACGGACAGGGTTTCTATGGCTACACCTTC.

The chain employs TRBV27 and TRBJ2-4; D is uncertain. V lost 1 base and J 4 bases, leaving 20 bases between the germline ends. Germline CDR1 is MNHEY and CDR2 is SMNVEV (reference sequence). The CDR3 runs 18 residues. CDR3 amino acids: CASSLYPIQEPMKNIQYF. The CDR3 bases are TGTGCCAGCAGTTTATACCCGATCCAGGAACCGATGAAAAACATTCAGTACTTC.

The rearrangement joins TRBV29-1 to TRBJ2-3, with 8 bases lining up with TRBD2. CDR3 length: 15 amino acids. V lost 2 bases and J lost 2; bases outside the gene matches: 6. Germline loops: CDR1 SQVTM, CDR2 ANQGSEA. The CDR3 coding sequence is TGCAGCGTTGAAACTAGCGGAGACCTCACAGATACGCAGTATTTT. It is translated as CSVETSGDLTDTQYF.

The chain links TRBV19 to TRBJ1-5, with 7 positions matching TRBD1. Germline V gene sequence: CDR1 LNHDA, CDR2 SQIVND (reference sequence). The CDR3 is 15 amino acids. Trimming at V came to 9 bases and at J to 3 bases, leaving 11 bases not matched to a gene. Here the CDR3 reads CASSTGSKINQPQHF. The CDR3 nucleotides are TGTGCCAGCTCGACAGGGAGCAAAATCAATCAGCCCCAGCATTTT.

V is TRBV19 and J is TRBJ2-2; perhaps TRBD2 as D (5 bases). The V end was cut by 6 bases, the J end by 4 bases, with 6 bases between. The CDR3 runs to 12 residues. Germline values: CDR1 LNHDA, CDR2 SQIVND (reference sequence). DNA for the CDR3: TGTGCCAGTAGCGGGATCACCGGGGAGCTGTTTTTT. Translated: CASSGITGELFF.

The CDR3 region is CASSTPVGGQDEQFF. The CDR3 DNA sequence: TGTGCCAGTAGTACCCCCGTGGGGGGTCAGGATGAGCAGTTCTTC. The rearrangement uses TRBV19 and TRBJ2-1; D may be TRBD2 (6 bases). V was pared by 4 bases and J by 8 bases, with 18 bases between. The length of the CDR3 is 15 residues. Germline V gene lookup returns CDR1 LNHDA and CDR2 SQIVND (reference sequence). Supplemented by reference TRBV19 and TRBJ2-1, the full variable domain reads DGGITQSPKYLFRKEGQNVTLSCEQNLNHDAMYWYRQDPGQGLRLIYYSQIVNDFQKGDIAEGYSVSREKKESFPLTVTSAQKNPTAFYLCASSTPVGGQDEQFFGPGTRLTVL.

The chain employs TRBV7-9 and TRBJ1-5; 11 bases are shared with TRBD1. CDR1 SEHNR and CDR2 FQNEAQ come from the germline V gene (reference sequence). Trimming at V came to 4 bases and at J to 6 bases, leaving 11 bases not matched to a gene. CDR3 size: 17 residues. The CDR3 DNA is TGTGCCAGCAGCTCGAGACCGGGACAGGGGGGAACTCAGCCCCAGCATTTT. Translating gives CASSSRPGQGGTQPQHF.

This rearrangement joins TRBV27 to TRBJ1-5; D call uncertain. The CDR3 sequence is 13 residues long. Trimming removed 2 bases from V and 5 bases from J, with 7 bases in between. The germline CDR1 and CDR2 sequences are MNHEY and SMNVEV (reference sequence). CDR3 sequence (DNA): TGTGCCAGCAGTTTAGCCCGGGATCAGCCCCAGCATTTT. This encodes CASSLARDQPQHF.